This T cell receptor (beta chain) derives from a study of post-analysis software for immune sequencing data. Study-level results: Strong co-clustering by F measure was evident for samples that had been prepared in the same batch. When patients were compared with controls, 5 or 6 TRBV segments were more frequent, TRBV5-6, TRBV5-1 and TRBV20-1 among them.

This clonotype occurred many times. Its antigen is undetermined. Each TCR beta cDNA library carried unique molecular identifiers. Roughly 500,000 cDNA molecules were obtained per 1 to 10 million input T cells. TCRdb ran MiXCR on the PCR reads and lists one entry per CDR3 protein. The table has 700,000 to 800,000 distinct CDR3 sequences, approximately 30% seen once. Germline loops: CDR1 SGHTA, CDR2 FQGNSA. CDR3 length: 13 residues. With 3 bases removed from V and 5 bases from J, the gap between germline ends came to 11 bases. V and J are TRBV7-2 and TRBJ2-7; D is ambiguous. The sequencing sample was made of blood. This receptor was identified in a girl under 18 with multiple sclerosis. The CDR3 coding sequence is TGTGCCAGCAGCTTTACATGGGCCGACGAGCAGTACTTC. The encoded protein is CASSFTWADEQYF.